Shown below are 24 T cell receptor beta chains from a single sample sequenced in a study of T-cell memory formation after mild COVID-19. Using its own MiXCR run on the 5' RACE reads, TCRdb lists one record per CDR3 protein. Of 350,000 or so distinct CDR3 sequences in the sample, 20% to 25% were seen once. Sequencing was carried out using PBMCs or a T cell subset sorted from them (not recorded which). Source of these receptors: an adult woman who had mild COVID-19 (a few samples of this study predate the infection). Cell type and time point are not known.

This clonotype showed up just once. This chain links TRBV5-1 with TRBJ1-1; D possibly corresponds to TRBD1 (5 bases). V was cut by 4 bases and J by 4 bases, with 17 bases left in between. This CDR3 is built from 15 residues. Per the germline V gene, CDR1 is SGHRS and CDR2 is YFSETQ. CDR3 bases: TGCGCCAGCAGCGGGGTGGGGGAGAAGTTCACTGAAGCTTTCTTT. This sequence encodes CASSGVGEKFTEAFF.

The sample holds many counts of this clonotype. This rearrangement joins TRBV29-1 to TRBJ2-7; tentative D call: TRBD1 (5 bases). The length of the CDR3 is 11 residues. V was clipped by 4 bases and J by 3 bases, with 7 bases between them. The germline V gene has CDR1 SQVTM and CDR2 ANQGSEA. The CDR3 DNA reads TGCAGCGTTGTTGACAGCTACGAGCAGTACTTC. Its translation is CSVVDSYEQYF.

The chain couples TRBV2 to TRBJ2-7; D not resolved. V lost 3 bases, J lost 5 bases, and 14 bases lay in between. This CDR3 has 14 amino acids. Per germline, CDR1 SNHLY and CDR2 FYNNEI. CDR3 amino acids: CASSDGRIRDEQYF. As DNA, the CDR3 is TGTGCCAGCAGTGATGGGCGGATTCGGGACGAGCAGTACTTC.

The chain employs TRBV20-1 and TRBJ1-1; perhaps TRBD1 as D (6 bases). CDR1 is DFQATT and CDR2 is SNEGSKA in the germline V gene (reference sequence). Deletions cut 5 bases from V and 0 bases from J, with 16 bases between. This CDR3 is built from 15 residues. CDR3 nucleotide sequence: TGCAGTGCTCACGGTGGGGGGGCTCTGAACACTGAAGCTTTCTTT. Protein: CSAHGGGALNTEAFF.

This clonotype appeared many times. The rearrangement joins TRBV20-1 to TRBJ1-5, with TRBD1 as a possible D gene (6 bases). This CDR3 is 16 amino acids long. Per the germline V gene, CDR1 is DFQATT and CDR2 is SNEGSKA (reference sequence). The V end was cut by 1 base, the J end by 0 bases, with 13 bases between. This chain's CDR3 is CSARVRGLYSNQPQHF. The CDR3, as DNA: TGCAGTGCTAGAGTCAGGGGACTATATAGCAATCAGCCCCAGCATTTT.

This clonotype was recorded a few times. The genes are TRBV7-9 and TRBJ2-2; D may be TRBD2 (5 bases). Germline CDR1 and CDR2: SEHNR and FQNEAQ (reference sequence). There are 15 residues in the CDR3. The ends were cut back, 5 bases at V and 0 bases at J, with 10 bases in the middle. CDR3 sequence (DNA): TGTGCCAGCAGCCAAAGCGGTTCGAACACCGGGGAGCTGTTTTTT. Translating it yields CASSQSGSNTGELFF.

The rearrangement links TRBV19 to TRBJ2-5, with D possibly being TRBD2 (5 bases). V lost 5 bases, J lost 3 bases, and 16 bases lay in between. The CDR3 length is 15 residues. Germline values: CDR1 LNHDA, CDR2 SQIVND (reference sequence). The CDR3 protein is CASSPRGGIKETQYF. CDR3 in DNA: TGTGCCAGTAGTCCCCGTGGAGGAATCAAAGAGACCCAGTACTTC.

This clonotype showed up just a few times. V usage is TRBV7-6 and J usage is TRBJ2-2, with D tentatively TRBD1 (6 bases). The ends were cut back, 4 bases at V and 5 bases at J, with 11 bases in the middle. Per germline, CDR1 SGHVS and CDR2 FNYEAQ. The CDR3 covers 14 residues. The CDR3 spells CASSSYGTTGELFF. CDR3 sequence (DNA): TGTGCCAGCAGCTCATACGGGACAACCGGGGAGCTGTTTTTT.

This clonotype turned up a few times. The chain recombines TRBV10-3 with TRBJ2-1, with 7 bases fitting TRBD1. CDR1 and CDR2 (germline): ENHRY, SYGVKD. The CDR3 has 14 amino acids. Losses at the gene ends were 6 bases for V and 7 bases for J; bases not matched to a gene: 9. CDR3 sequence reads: CAISETGLGNEQFF. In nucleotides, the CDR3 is TGTGCCATCAGCGAGACAGGGCTCGGGAATGAGCAGTTCTTC.

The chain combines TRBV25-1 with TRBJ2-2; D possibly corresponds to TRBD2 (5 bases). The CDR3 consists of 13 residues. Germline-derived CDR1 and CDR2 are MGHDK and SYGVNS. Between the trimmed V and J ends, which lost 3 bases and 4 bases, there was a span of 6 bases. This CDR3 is CASSEGSTGELFF. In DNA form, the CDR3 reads TGTGCCAGCAGTGAGGGGAGCACCGGGGAGCTGTTTTTT.

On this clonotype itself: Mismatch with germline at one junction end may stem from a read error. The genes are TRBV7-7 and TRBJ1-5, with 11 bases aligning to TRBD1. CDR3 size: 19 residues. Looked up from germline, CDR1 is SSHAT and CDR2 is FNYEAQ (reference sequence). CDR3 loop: CASSLAEGGQGDSNQPQHF. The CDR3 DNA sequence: TGTGCTAGCAGCTTAGCGGAGGGGGGACAGGGGGATAGCAATCAGCCCCAGCATTTT.

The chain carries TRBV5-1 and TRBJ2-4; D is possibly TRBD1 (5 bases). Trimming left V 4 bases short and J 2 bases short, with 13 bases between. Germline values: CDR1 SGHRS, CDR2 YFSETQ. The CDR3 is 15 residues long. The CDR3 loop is CASSLLGHPKNIQYF. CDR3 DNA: TGCGCCAGCAGCCTACTTGGACATCCCAAAAACATTCAGTACTTC.

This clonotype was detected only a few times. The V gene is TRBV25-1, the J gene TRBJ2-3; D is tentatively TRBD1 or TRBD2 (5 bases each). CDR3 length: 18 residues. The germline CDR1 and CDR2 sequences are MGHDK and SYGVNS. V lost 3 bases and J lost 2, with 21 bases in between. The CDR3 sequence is CASSEGVDRNRDTDTQYF. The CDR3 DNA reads TGTGCCAGCAGTGAGGGGGTCGATCGGAACAGAGACACAGATACGCAGTATTTT.

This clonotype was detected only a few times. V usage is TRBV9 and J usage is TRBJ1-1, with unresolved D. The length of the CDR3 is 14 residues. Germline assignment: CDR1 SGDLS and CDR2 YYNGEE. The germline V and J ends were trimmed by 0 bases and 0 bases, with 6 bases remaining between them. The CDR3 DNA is TGTGCCAGCAGCGTAGGCAGGTTGAACACTGAAGCTTTCTTT. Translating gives CASSVGRLNTEAFF. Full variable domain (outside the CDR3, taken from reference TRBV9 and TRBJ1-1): DSGVTQTPKHLITATGQRVTLRCSPRSGDLSVYWYQQSLDQGLQFLIQYYNGEERAKGNILERFSAQQFPDLHSELNLSSLELGDSALYFCASSVGRLNTEAFFGQGTRLTVV.

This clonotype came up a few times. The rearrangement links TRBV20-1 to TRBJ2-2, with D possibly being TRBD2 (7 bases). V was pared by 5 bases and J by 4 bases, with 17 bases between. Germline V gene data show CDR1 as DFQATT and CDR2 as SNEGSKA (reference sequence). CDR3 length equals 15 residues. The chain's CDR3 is CSARTGGRSTGELFF. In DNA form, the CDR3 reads TGCAGTGCTCGAACCGGGGGGCGGAGCACCGGGGAGCTGTTTTTT.

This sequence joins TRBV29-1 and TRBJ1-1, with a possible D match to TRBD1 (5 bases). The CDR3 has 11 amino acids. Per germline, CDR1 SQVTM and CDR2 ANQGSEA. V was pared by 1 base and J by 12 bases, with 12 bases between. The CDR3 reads CSVEGGRVTFF. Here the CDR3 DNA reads TGCAGCGTTGAAGGTGGCAGGGTGACTTTCTTT.

The DNA for the CDR3 is TGTGCCAGCAGTTTATCAGGGTCGGGTCAGCCCCAGCATTTT. Protein product: CASSLSGSGQPQHF. J is TRBJ1-5 and V is TRBV27; D not certain. Germline V gene lookup returns CDR1 MNHEY and CDR2 SMNVEV (reference sequence). The V and J ends lost 0 bases and 6 bases respectively, with 9 bases between them. This CDR3 has 14 residues.

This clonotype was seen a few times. CDR3 sequence reads: CASSGASRVTEAFF. CDR3 bases: TGTGCCAGCAGCGGGGCATCTAGGGTCACTGAAGCTTTCTTT. The chain employs TRBV6-6 and TRBJ1-1, with a tentative D call TRBD1 (5 bases). V lost 6 bases and J 4 bases, leaving 15 bases between the germline ends. CDR3 length: 14 residues. Germline values: CDR1 MNHNY, CDR2 SVGAGI (reference sequence).

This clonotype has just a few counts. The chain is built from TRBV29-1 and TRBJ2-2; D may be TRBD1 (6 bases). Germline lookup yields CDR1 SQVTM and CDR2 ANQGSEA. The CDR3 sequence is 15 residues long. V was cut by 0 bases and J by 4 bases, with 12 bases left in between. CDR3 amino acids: CSVEDRQGPTGELFF. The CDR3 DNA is TGCAGCGTTGAAGATAGGCAGGGGCCCACCGGGGAGCTGTTTTTT.

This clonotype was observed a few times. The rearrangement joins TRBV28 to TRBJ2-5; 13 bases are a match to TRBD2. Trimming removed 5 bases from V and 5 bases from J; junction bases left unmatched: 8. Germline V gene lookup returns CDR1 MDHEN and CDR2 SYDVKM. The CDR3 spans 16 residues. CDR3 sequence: CASSDGLAGDSETQYF. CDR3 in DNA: TGTGCCAGCAGTGACGGACTAGCGGGAGACTCGGAGACCCAGTACTTC.

DNA for the CDR3: TGTGCCAGCAGCCTATCCGGGACTAGCGGGGCCCCCGGGACCCAGTACTTC. Amino acid sequence: CASSLSGTSGAPGTQYF. J is TRBJ2-5 and V is TRBV4-2; 13 bases are shared with TRBD2. The germline gives CDR1 LGHNA, CDR2 YNFKEQ. The CDR3 totals 17 residues. J gave up 7 bases and V 4 bases, and 12 bases lay outside the gene matches.

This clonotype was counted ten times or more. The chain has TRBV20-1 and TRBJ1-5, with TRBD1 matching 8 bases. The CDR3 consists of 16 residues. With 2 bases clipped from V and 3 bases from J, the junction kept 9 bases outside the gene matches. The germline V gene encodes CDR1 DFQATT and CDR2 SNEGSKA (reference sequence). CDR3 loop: CSARTIGTGYNQPQHF. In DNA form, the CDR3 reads TGCAGTGCTAGAACCATAGGGACAGGATACAATCAGCCCCAGCATTTT.

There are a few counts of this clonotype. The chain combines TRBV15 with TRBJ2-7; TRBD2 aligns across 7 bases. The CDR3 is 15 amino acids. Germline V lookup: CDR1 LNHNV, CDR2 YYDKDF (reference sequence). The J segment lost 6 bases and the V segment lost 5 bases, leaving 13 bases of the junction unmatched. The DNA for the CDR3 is TGTGCCACCAGCCTCCACTGGGCGGGAGCCGGCGAGCAGTACTTC. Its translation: CATSLHWAGAGEQYF. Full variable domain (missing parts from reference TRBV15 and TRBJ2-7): DAMVIQNPRYQVTQFGKPVTLSCSQTLNHNVMYWYQQKSSQAPKLLFHYYDKDFNNEADTPDNFQSRRPNTSFCFLDIRSPGLGDTAMYLCATSLHWAGAGEQYFGPGTRLTVT.

CDR3 nucleotide sequence: TGTGCCAGCAGCTTAGTACTAGCGGGAGTTGACGAGCAGTACTTC. Amino acid sequence: CASSLVLAGVDEQYF. V usage is TRBV7-8 and J usage is TRBJ2-7; 11 nucleotides match TRBD2. J gave up 5 bases and V 1 base, and 4 bases lay outside the gene matches. The CDR3 contains 15 residues. Germline values: CDR1 SGHVS, CDR2 FQNEAQ.